This is a list of T cell receptor beta chains from one sample in a study of persistence of HIV-infected CD4 T cells. The protocol was immunoSEQ multiplex PCR, while the TCRdb copy is restricted to in-frame clones and leaves out a portion. The table lists roughly 32,000 clones, around 82% of them singletons, with 18% in the top ten. No antigen has been assigned to these receptors. The source material was CD4+ T cells sorted from PBMCs after approximately 20-hour stimulation, sampled from a patient who received antiretroviral therapy. These receptors all stem from an adult woman with HIV who was CMV-seropositive. The CDR3 runs from the conserved cysteine through the conserved F or W. The D gene is left open where the match is weak. Clone size is stated in some rows and not others, as once, few, many or a class when expanded.

NA	TRBV7-3	TRBJ1-1	NA	TGTGCCAGCAGCCCCAAAGGGAGTAACACTGAAGCTTTCTTT	CASSPKGSNTEAFF
NA	TRBV5-6	TRBJ1-3	NA	TGTGCCAGCAGCCCGGGACGGGGGAGCTCTGGAAACACCATATATTTT	CASSPGRGSSGNTIYF
TRBD1	TRBV12-5	TRBJ1-3	NA	TGTGCTAGTGGTTTCCTGGACAGGGGGAGAAACACCATATATTTT	CASGFLDRGRNTIYF
NA	TRBV30	TRBJ1-5	NA	TGTGCCTGGACCCCGGGAGGGGTCAATCAGCCCCAGCATTTT	CAWTPGGVNQPQHF
TRBD1	TRBV28	TRBJ2-1	once	TGTGCCAGCAACCCGGGACAGGGCGGTGAGCAGTTCTTC	CASNPGQGGEQFF
NA	TRBV19	TRBJ1-2	NA	TGTGCCAGTAGTATGGGGACGGATTCCTTCTATGGCTACACCTTC	CASSMGTDSFYGYTF
NA	TRBV6-2/TRBV6-3	TRBJ1-2	NA	TGTGCCAGCAGTTACTTAGCAGGAATGTACTCCGAAAATGGCTACACCTTC	CASSYLAGMYSENGYTF
TRBD1	TRBV4-3	TRBJ1-2	NA	TGCGCCAGCAGCCAAAGCGGGGACACAGGGGTGGGAGGCTACACCTTC	CASSQSGDTGVGGYTF
TRBD2	TRBV2	TRBJ2-1	NA	TGTGCCAGCAGTGTAAGCGGGAGGGAGCGGGAGTTCTTC	CASSVSGREREFF
NA	TRBV19	TRBJ1-1	NA	TGTGCCACCCTCCCCCGGGGACAGAACACTGAAGCTTTCTTT	CATLPRGQNTEAFF
NA	TRBV3-1/TRBV3-2	TRBJ1-1	NA	TGTGCCAGCAGCCAAGGAGGGGGAACTGAAGCTTTCTTT	CASSQGGGTEAFF
NA	TRBV7-9	TRBJ1-2	NA	TGTGCCAGCAGCTTATCTCAGGGCTACACCTTC	CASSLSQGYTF
TRBD1	TRBV6-2/TRBV6-3	TRBJ2-7	NA	TGTGCCAGCAGTTCCCCCAACCGACAGGGGTCACACGAGCAGTACTTC	CASSSPNRQGSHEQYF
TRBD1	TRBV19	TRBJ2-7	NA	TGTGCCAGTAGTATAGATCTGTGGACAGGGAACTCCTACGAGCAGTACTTC	CASSIDLWTGNSYEQYF
NA	TRBV5-4	TRBJ1-4	NA	TGTGCCAGCAGAGACGGGGCGCGCCCTAATGAAAAACTGTTTTTT	CASRDGARPNEKLFF
TRBD1	TRBV2	TRBJ2-2	NA	TGTGCCAGCCTCTCCGACAGGGGTACCGGGGAGCTGTTTTTT	CASLSDRGTGELFF
NA	TRBV2	TRBJ2-3	once	TGTGCCAGCAGTTTCGACGATACGCAGTATTTT	CASSFDDTQYF
TRBD2	TRBV29-1	TRBJ2-3	NA	TGCAGCGTTGAGACTAGCGGGAGTCGGGGAAATACGCAGTATTTT	CSVETSGSRGNTQYF
NA	TRBV29-1	TRBJ1-6	NA	TGCAGCGTCCGTTCCGGGCAGGTCGATTCACCCCTCCACTTT	CSVRSGQVDSPLHF
TRBD2	TRBV28	TRBJ2-3	NA	TGTGCCAGCAGTTGGCAGACTAGCGGGGTATACACAGATACGCAGTATTTT	CASSWQTSGVYTDTQYF
NA	TRBV19	TRBJ2-1	NA	TGTGCCAGTAGTACCCGGGACGGCCGTTACAATGAGCAGTTCTTC	CASSTRDGRYNEQFF
NA	TRBV15	TRBJ2-1	NA	TGTGCCACCAGCAGAGTTCTAGCCGTCGGGCAGTTCTTC	CATSRVLAVGQFF